The sequence of this T cell receptor (beta chain) was determined in a study of CD8+CD57+ T cells in acquired aplastic anemia. Across the whole study: Around 3.5 ug was the average amount of DNA from sorted CD4+ and CD8+ cells.

Ten or more counts support this clonotype. Germline V gene data show CDR1 as SGHVS and CDR2 as FNYEAQ. This CDR3 spans 15 amino acids. The V gene end was trimmed by 5 bases and the J gene end by 2 bases; junction bases not matched to a gene: 8. The sequenced patients had an expansion of CD8+CD57+ cells seen by flow cytometry. The use of genomic DNA as template underpinned the TCR beta VDJ and CDR3 profiling. TCRdb re-called the reads with MiXCR, one entry per CDR3 protein. The data show approximately 470,000 distinct CDR3 sequences, more than 25% seen once. The chain links TRBV7-6 to TRBJ1-2; 7 positions match TRBD1. The origin of this receptor is a human donor with aplastic anemia. Input material: sorted CD4+, CD8+, or CD8+CD57+ T cells (not recorded which) from PBMCs. Here the CDR3 DNA reads TGTGCCAGCAGCGCTACCCCGGGACAGAACTATGGCTACACCTTC. Amino acids: CASSATPGQNYGYTF.